This T cell receptor (beta chain) was retrieved from a study of cytomegalovirus exposure and HLA in healthy donors. CDR3 length: 18 residues. The germline gives CDR1 GTSNPN, CDR2 SVGIG (reference sequence). V was pared by 2 bases and J by 2 bases, with 15 bases of the junction left unmatched. PCR amplification relied on 60 Vbeta primers (plus 13 Jbeta primers). Clones were sequenced by immunoSEQ multiplex PCR, and TCRdb holds only the in-frame ones, with some missing. The sample holds about 160,000 clones, about 75% seen once. On this clone itself: The antigen remains undetermined.

Study-level points and caveats: Analysis performed later found roughly 18,000 TCR beta sequences associated with HLA alleles at 0.05 false discovery rate. Being indistinguishable, some V segments were excluded, TRBV6-2 and TRBV6-3 among them.

V and J are TRBV30 and TRBJ2-3; 8 bases are a match to TRBD2. The sequenced sample was PBMCs. The TCR was taken from a woman in her forties or fifties in good health and CMV-seropositive. This CDR3 reads CAWSPSEWPAGVTDTQYF. The CDR3 DNA reads as TGTGCCTGGAGTCCTAGCGAGTGGCCAGCGGGGGTCACAGATACGCAGTATTTT. Full variable domain (missing parts from reference TRBV30 and TRBJ2-3): SQTIHQWPATLVQPVGSPLSLECTVEGTSNPNLYWYRQAAGRGLQLLFYSVGIGQISSEVPQNLSASRPQDRQFILSSKKLLLSDSGFYLCAWSPSEWPAGVTDTQYFGPGTRLTVL.